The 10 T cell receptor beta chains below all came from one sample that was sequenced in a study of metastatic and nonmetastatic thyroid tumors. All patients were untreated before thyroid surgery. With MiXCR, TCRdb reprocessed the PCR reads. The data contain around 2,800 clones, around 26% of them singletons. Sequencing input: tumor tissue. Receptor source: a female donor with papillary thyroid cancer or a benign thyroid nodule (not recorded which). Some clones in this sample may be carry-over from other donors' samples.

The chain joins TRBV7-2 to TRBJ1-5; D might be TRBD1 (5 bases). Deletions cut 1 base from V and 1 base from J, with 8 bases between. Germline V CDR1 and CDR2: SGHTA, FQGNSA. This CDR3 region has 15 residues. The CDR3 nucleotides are TGTGCCAGCAGCTTAGTGGGGCGCAGCAATCAGCCCCAGCATTTT. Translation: CASSLVGRSNQPQHF. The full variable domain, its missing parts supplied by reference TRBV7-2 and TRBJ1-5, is GAGVSQSPSNKVTEKGKDVELRCDPISGHTALYWYRQSLGQGLEFLIYFQGNSAPDKSGLPSDRFSAERTGGSVSTLTIQRTQQEDSAVYLCASSLVGRSNQPQHFGDGTRLSIL.

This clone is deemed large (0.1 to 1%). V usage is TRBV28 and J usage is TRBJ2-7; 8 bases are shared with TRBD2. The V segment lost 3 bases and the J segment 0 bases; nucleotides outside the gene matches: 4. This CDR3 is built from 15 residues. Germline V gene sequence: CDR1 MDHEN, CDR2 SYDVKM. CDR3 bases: TGTGCCAGCAGTTTTTCTAGCGGGCTCTCCTACGAGCAGTACTTC. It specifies CASSFSSGLSYEQYF.

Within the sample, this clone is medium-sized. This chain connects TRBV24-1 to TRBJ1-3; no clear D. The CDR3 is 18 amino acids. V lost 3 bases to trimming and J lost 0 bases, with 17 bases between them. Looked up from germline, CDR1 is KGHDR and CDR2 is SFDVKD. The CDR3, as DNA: TGTGCCACCAGTGATGACCACCGAGATCCGAACTCTGGAAACACCATATATTTT. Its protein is CATSDDHRDPNSGNTIYF.

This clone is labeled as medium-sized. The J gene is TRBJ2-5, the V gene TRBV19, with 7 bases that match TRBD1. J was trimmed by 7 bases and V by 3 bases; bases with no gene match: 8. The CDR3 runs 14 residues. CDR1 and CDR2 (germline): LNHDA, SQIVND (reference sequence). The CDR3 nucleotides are TGTGCCAGTAGTATGGTCAGGGGGTATGGGACCCAGTACTTC. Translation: CASSMVRGYGTQYF.

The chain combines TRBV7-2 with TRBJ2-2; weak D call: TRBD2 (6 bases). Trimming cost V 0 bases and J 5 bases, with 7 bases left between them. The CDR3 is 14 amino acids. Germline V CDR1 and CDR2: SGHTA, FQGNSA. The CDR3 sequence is CASSLAGGTGELFF. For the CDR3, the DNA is TGTGCCAGCAGCTTAGCGGGGGGAACCGGGGAGCTGTTTTTT.

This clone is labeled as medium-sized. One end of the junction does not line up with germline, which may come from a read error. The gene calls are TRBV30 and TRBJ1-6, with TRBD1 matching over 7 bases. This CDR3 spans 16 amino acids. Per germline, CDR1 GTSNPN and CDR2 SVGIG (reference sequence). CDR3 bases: TGTGCCTGGAGTGTTGCTGGGAGGGCAGGGGGGAACCTCCTCAACTTT. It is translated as CAWSVAGRAGGNLLNF.

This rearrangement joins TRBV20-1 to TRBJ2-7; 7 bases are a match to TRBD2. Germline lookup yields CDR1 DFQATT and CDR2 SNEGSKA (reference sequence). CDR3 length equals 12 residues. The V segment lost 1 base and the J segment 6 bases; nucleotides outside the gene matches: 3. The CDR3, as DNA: TGCAGTGCTAGAGGGGAGGGCTTCGAGCAGTACTTC. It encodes CSARGEGFEQYF.

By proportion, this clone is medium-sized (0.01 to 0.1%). The CDR3 DNA sequence: TGTGCCAGCAGCCCTAAAGGGGCGAACACTGAAGCTTTCTTT. The encoded protein is CASSPKGANTEAFF. The chain combines TRBV7-9 with TRBJ1-1; D may be TRBD1 (5 bases). CDR3 size: 14 residues. Trimming left V 5 bases short and J 1 base short, with 11 bases between. In germline, CDR1 is SEHNR, CDR2 FQNEAQ (reference sequence).

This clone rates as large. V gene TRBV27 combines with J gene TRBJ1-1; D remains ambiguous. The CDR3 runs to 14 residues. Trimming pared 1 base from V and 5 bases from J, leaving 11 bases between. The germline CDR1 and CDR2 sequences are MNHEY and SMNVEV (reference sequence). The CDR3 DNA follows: TGTGCCAGCAGTTTATTAGAGATTGGGACTGAAGCTTTCTTT. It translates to CASSLLEIGTEAFF.

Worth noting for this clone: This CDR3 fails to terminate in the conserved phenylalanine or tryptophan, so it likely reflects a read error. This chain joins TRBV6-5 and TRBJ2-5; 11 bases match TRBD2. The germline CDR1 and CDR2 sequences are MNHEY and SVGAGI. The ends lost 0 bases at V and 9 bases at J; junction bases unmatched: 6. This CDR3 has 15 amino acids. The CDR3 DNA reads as TGTGCCAGCAGTTACTCTACTAGCGGGGGCGAGGCCCAGTACTAC. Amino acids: CASSYSTSGGEAQYY.